This T cell receptor (beta chain) emerged from a study of T cells in localized non-small cell lung cancer. CDR1 and CDR2 (germline): MDHEN, SYDVKM. The CDR3 runs 14 residues. The trim removed 5 bases at V and 5 bases at J, leaving 6 bases unmatched. This table comes from immunoSEQ multiplex PCR, and its TCRdb copy is limited to in-frame clones, with some not included. The sample consists of 4,000 to 5,000 clones, over 25% of them appearing once. This clone was detected only a few times. Sequencing was performed on lung tumor tissue, taken before any cancer treatment. The sequence was collected from a man between 40 and 70 years old with stage II lung adenocarcinoma. The chain employs TRBV28 and TRBJ1-2; 9 nucleotides match TRBD1. The CDR3 nucleotides read TGTGCCAGCAGTCCTACGGGACAGGGTTATGGCTACACCTTC. The encoded protein is CASSPTGQGYGYTF.